These 24 T cell receptor beta chains came from one sample sequenced in a study of graft-versus-host responses after intestinal transplantation. These receptors' targets are unknown. The repertoire was sequenced with immunoSEQ multiplex PCR; TCRdb's copy has only in-frame clones and lacks some. The table records about 97,000 clones, 75% to 95% of them present only once. Specimen: unstimulated CD4+ T cells sorted from spleen or lymph node cells, collected before transplant. Receptor source: a human donor who was the organ donor for an intestinal transplant.

In this sample, this clone turned up once. The CDR3 protein is CASSLGPTASPLHF. As DNA, the CDR3 is TGTGCCAGCAGTCTCGGACCGACAGCCTCACCCCTCCACTTT. The chain recombines TRBV6-5 with TRBJ1-6; possibly TRBD1 for D (5 bases). V was pared by 5 bases and J by 10 bases, with 15 bases between. This CDR3 is built from 14 residues. Germline loops: CDR1 MNHEY, CDR2 SVGAGI.

V usage is TRBV5-1 and J usage is TRBJ2-1; 12 nucleotides line up with TRBD2. The CDR3 is 14 residues long. The junction had 9 bases not matched to a gene; V was cut back by 5 bases and J by 12 bases. Germline CDR1 reads SGHRS; CDR2 reads YFSETQ. CDR3 DNA: TGCGCCAGCAGGGAGACTAGCGGGGGCATAGGGCAGTTCTTC. Protein: CASRETSGGIGQFF.

The chain combines TRBV7-3 with TRBJ2-3, with 12 bases lining up with TRBD2. There are 18 residues in the CDR3. The junction had 9 bases not matched to a gene; V was cut back by 1 base and J by 4 bases. Germline CDR1 SGHTA, CDR2 FQGTGA. In DNA, the CDR3 is TGTGCCAGCAGCTTAATCCCCCTAGCGGGGGGGCAGTCAGATACGCAGTATTTT. Amino acid sequence: CASSLIPLAGGQSDTQYF.

Of note for this clone: At one of its ends the junction is not consistent with the germline gene, which may arise from a read error. Within the sample, other DNA sequences also encode this same CDR3. The rearrangement links TRBV6-4 to TRBJ1-6; 7 bases agree with TRBD1. Germline CDR1 MRHNA, CDR2 SNTAGT. The CDR3 has 14 residues. The CDR3 DNA is TGTGCCAGTAGTGTTACCGCAGGGGGTTCACCCCTCCACTTT. Residues: CASSVTAGGSPLHF.

This chain links TRBV6-5 with TRBJ1-5; 7 nucleotides agree with TRBD1. Germline lookup yields CDR1 MNHEY and CDR2 SVGAGI. Losses at the gene ends were 4 bases for V and 7 bases for J; bases not matched to a gene: 13. This CDR3 has 16 amino acids. Here the CDR3 reads CASSSSPTGLGQPQHF. The CDR3 DNA sequence: TGTGCCAGCAGTTCCAGCCCGACAGGGTTGGGGCAGCCCCAGCATTTT.

V gene TRBV2 combines with J gene TRBJ2-5; the match to TRBD2 covers 13 bases. The CDR3 length is 15 residues. With 11 bases clipped from V and 1 base from J, the junction kept 7 bases outside the gene matches. Germline V gene lookup returns CDR1 SNHLY and CDR2 FYNNEI. The CDR3 spells CAGSRTSGGQETQYF. The CDR3 region has the DNA TGTGCCGGCTCTCGGACTAGCGGGGGCCAAGAGACCCAGTACTTC.

In DNA form, the CDR3 reads TGCGCCAGCAGCCAATTCGCCCAGAACTATAATTCACCCCTCCACTTT. This encodes CASSQFAQNYNSPLHF. This chain joins TRBV4-3 and TRBJ1-6; D gene unclear. V was clipped by 2 bases and J by 3 bases, with 11 bases between them. This CDR3 has 16 residues. The germline V gene has CDR1 LGHNA and CDR2 YSLEER.

This sequence joins TRBV5-4 and TRBJ2-3, with TRBD2 matching over 12 bases. There are 17 residues in the CDR3. V shed 1 base and J 6 bases; nucleotides not matched to a gene: 9. Germline lookup yields CDR1 SGHNT and CDR2 YYREEE (reference sequence). The chain's CDR3 is CASSLLWLAGGHDTQYF. In DNA form, the CDR3 reads TGTGCCAGCAGCTTGCTGTGGCTAGCGGGGGGGCACGATACGCAGTATTTT.

The V call is TRBV27, the J call TRBJ2-3; 7 nucleotides line up with TRBD2. V trimming: 5 bases; J trimming: 0 bases; junction bases outside the gene matches: 8. Germline V CDR1 and CDR2: MNHEY, SMNVEV (reference sequence). The CDR3 length is 16 residues. The CDR3 region has the DNA TGTGCCAGCAGTCTCCGGGGGGTCTTTAGCACAGATACGCAGTATTTT. Encoded protein: CASSLRGVFSTDTQYF.

This sequence joins TRBV2 and TRBJ2-2, with 8 bases aligning to TRBD1. The V segment lost 8 bases and the J segment 5 bases; nucleotides outside the gene matches: 1. The CDR3 length is 12 residues. Germline V gives CDR1 SNHLY, CDR2 FYNNEI. The CDR3 nucleotides read TGTGCCAGCCGGACAGGGACCGGGGAGCTGTTTTTT. It codes for CASRTGTGELFF.

The chain has TRBV7-9 and TRBJ2-5, with 7 nucleotides matching TRBD1. Germline CDR1 and CDR2: SEHNR and FQNEAQ (reference sequence). The CDR3 extends over 15 amino acids. With 1 base clipped from V and 1 base from J, the junction kept 3 bases outside the gene matches. CDR3 protein: CASSLGDRVQETQYF. The CDR3 DNA reads as TGTGCCAGCAGCTTAGGTGACAGGGTCCAAGAGACCCAGTACTTC.

The V and J genes are TRBV7-2 and TRBJ2-2; D may be TRBD2 (6 bases). The CDR3 has 14 amino acids. Trimming shortened V by 5 bases and J by 5 bases, and 12 bases separated the two germline ends. Per germline, CDR1 SGHTA and CDR2 FQGNSA. The CDR3 sequence is CASSPTSRTGELFF. The DNA for the CDR3 is TGTGCCAGCAGCCCGACTAGTCGGACCGGGGAGCTGTTTTTT. Filled out from reference TRBV7-2 and TRBJ2-2, the complete variable domain reads GAGVSQSPSNKVTEKGKDVELRCDPISGHTALYWYRQSLGQGLEFLIYFQGNSAPDKSGLPSDRFSAERTGGSVSTLTIQRTQQEDSAVYLCASSPTSRTGELFFGEGSRLTVL.

The CDR3 DNA reads TGTGCCAGCAGCCTCCCGGGACTAGCGGGGGGCCACGAGCAGTACTTC. It encodes CASSLPGLAGGHEQYF. V is TRBV5-6 and J is TRBJ2-7; 15 bases align to TRBD2. Germline V gene sequence: CDR1 SGHDT, CDR2 YYEEEE. This CDR3 has 16 amino acids. The ends lost 4 bases at V and 5 bases at J; junction bases unmatched: 7. Full variable domain (remainder filled in from reference TRBV5-6 and TRBJ2-7): DAGVTQSPTHLIKTRGQQVTLRCSPKSGHDTVSWYQQALGQGPQFIFQYYEEEERQRGNFPDRFSGHQFPNYSSELNVNALLLGDSALYLCASSLPGLAGGHEQYFGPGTRLTVT.

The J gene is TRBJ2-6, the V gene TRBV4-1; D is possibly TRBD1 (6 bases). V was cut by 0 bases and J by 2 bases, with 17 bases left in between. CDR3 size: 19 residues. Germline CDR1 is MGHRA and CDR2 is YSYEKL. The CDR3 coding sequence is TGCGCCAGCAGCCAAGATATCAAGGCAGGGGTCACTGGGGCCAACGTCCTGACTTTC. Its protein product is CASSQDIKAGVTGANVLTF.

The chain combines TRBV9 with TRBJ1-5; no clear D. V shed 0 bases and J shed 1 base, with 5 bases lying between them. The length of the CDR3 is 14 residues. Germline assignment: CDR1 SGDLS and CDR2 YYNGEE. Here the CDR3 reads CASSVGASNQPQHF. The CDR3 coding sequence is TGTGCCAGCAGCGTAGGGGCAAGCAATCAGCCCCAGCATTTT. The full variable domain, in which reference TRBV9 and TRBJ1-5 provide the parts outside the CDR3, is DSGVTQTPKHLITATGQRVTLRCSPRSGDLSVYWYQQSLDQGLQFLIQYYNGEERAKGNILERFSAQQFPDLHSELNLSSLELGDSALYFCASSVGASNQPQHFGDGTRLSIL.

V is TRBV27 and J is TRBJ1-1; D call uncertain. V was cut by 5 bases and J by 2 bases, with 12 bases left in between. Looked up from germline, CDR1 is MNHEY and CDR2 is SMNVEV (reference sequence). The CDR3 totals 14 residues. The CDR3 bases are TGTGCCAGCAGTGGCAGTTTTCCAAACACTGAAGCTTTCTTT. Its translation: CASSGSFPNTEAFF.

This chain connects TRBV27 to TRBJ2-2; 9 bases are a match to TRBD1. CDR1 and CDR2 from the germline V gene are MNHEY and SMNVEV (reference sequence). Unmatched junction bases numbered 5, after V lost 8 bases and J lost 1 base. The CDR3 totals 15 residues. The CDR3 sequence: CASGNRGRNTGELFF. CDR3 DNA sequence: TGTGCCAGCGGTAACAGGGGGCGGAACACCGGGGAGCTGTTTTTT.

V and J are TRBV18 and TRBJ2-1, with 9 bases lining up with TRBD1. Germline lookup yields CDR1 KGHSH and CDR2 LQKENI. With V trimmed by 6 bases and J by 4 bases, 13 bases remained unmatched. The CDR3 is 17 residues long. The CDR3 loop is CASSSLPGQGLYNEQFF. The CDR3 nucleotides are TGTGCCAGCTCCTCACTCCCGGGACAGGGTTTATACAATGAGCAGTTCTTC.

This clone showed up just a few times. The rearrangement joins TRBV14 to TRBJ2-3; no reliable D call. V shed 1 base and J shed 9 bases, with 8 bases lying between them. CDR3 length equals 12 residues. From germline, CDR1 is SGHDN and CDR2 FVKESK. For the CDR3, the DNA is TGTGCCAGCAGCCAAGGCAGTGTCACGCAGTATTTT. Translating gives CASSQGSVTQYF.

The V and J genes are TRBV9 and TRBJ2-3; TRBD2 matches at 12 bases. V lost 0 bases, J lost 1 base, and 0 bases stayed unmatched. From germline, CDR1 is SGDLS and CDR2 YYNGEE. The CDR3 extends over 16 amino acids. The CDR3 sequence is CASSVGLAGGTDTQYF. Here the CDR3 DNA reads TGTGCCAGCAGCGTAGGACTAGCGGGGGGCACAGATACGCAGTATTTT.

This clone appeared a single time. The rearrangement uses TRBV29-1 and TRBJ1-5, with D maybe TRBD1 (5 bases). CDR3 length equals 13 residues. V lost 4 bases and J lost 6, with 13 bases in between. From germline, CDR1 is SQVTM and CDR2 ANQGSEA. The CDR3 DNA sequence: TGCAGCGTTGGCAGGGATCCAGGTCAGCCCCAGCATTTT. Its translation: CSVGRDPGQPQHF.

The chain has TRBV25-1 and TRBJ2-2; TRBD2 matches 10 bases. This CDR3 has 16 residues. Trimming removed 6 bases from V and 2 bases from J; junction bases left unmatched: 6. Germline V CDR1 and CDR2: MGHDK, SYGVNS. The CDR3, as DNA: TGTGCCAGCAGGGATAGCGGGGGGTCTAACACCGGGGAGCTGTTTTTT. Its protein product is CASRDSGGSNTGELFF.

The chain uses TRBV27 and TRBJ2-2; D is unclear. Germline-derived CDR1 and CDR2 are MNHEY and SMNVEV (reference sequence). This CDR3 has 12 amino acids. V was cut by 2 bases and J by 6 bases, with 4 bases left in between. As DNA, the CDR3 is TGTGCCAGCAGTTTAATATCCGGGGAGCTGTTTTTT. This translates into CASSLISGELFF.

CDR3 DNA: TGTGCCAGCAGGGACTCGGGGGGGCGCGGAAACACCATATATTTT. Protein sequence: CASRDSGGRGNTIYF. This chain links TRBV2 with TRBJ1-3, with a possible D match to TRBD1 (6 bases). Germline V gives CDR1 SNHLY, CDR2 FYNNEI. Deletions cut 6 bases from V and 4 bases from J, with 16 bases between. This CDR3 has 15 residues.